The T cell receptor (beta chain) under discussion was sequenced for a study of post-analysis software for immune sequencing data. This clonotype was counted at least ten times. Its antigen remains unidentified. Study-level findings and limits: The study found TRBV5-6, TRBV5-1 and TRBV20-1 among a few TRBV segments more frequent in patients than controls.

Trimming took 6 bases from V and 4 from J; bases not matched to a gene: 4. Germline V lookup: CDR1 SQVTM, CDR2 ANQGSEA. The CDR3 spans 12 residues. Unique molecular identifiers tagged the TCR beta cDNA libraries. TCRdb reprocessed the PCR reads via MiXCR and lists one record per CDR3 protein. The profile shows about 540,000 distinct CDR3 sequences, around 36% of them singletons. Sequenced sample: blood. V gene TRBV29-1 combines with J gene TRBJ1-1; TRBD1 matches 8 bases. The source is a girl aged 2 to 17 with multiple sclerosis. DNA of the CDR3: TGCAGCGTCGACAGGGGAGGCACTGAAGCTTTCTTT. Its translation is CSVDRGGTEAFF.